The TCR beta chain under discussion was sequenced for a study of cytomegalovirus exposure and HLA in healthy donors. Regarding the study as a whole: It was assumed in the presence/absence analyses that sequencing depth was roughly uniform across donors.

This CDR3 comprises 12 residues. V was clipped by 1 base and J by 5 bases, with 9 bases between them. CDR1 GTSNPN and CDR2 SVGIG come from the germline V gene (reference sequence). This clone has more than one count but fewer than ten. Its target is not known. The PCR was carried out with 60 Vbeta primers and 13 Jbeta primers. Authors' analysis steps: Counted up in a later analysis, unique TCR beta chains came to about 80 million, with around 11 million shared. Sequencing used immunoSEQ multiplex PCR; TCRdb keeps in-frame clones, though not all of them. V, J and clone size are those of that table, while D and trimming were read from the DNA. The data contain some 180,000 clones, approximately 12% of them singletons.

This clonotype originated in a man aged 45-65 years in good health and CMV-seropositive. Sequenced: PBMCs. The gene calls are TRBV30 and TRBJ2-7; D is perhaps TRBD2 (6 bases). The CDR3, as DNA: TGTGCCTGGAGTGGGGGCGGGGACGAGCAGTACTTC. Amino acid sequence: CAWSGGGDEQYF.